The 7 T cell receptor beta chains given below trace back to one sample, sequenced in a study of memory B cells and T cells in multiple sclerosis. After stimulus-free culture, autoproliferating CFSE-dim and non-proliferating CFSE-high T cells were sequenced separately. Cultures began with about 4.6x10^7 CFSE-labeled PBMCs, unstimulated for 6 to 8 days, with replicate wells pooled. For these TCRs, the target antigens are not known. Produced via immunoSEQ multiplex PCR; TCRdb's table is partial and in-frame only. The profile covers about 42,000 clones, with 82% appearing a single time and 1% to 1.3% taken by the ten largest. Sequencing was carried out using PBMCs from blood kept in culture. The receptors stem from a human donor with multiple sclerosis.

V usage is TRBV5-6 and J usage is TRBJ1-2, with a weak D call TRBD1 (5 bases). V lost 0 bases and J 8 bases, leaving 11 bases between the germline ends. Germline CDR1 and CDR2: SGHDT and YYEEEE. This CDR3 has 13 residues. The CDR3 DNA reads as TGTGCCAGCAGCTTGGGGGGCAGAGGAGGCTACACCTTC. It codes for CASSLGGRGGYTF.

The chain uses TRBV27 and TRBJ2-2; D call uncertain. Trimming left V 8 bases short and J 0 bases short, with 13 bases between. Germline V CDR1 and CDR2: MNHEY, SMNVEV (reference sequence). The CDR3 consists of 15 residues. The CDR3 spells CASGIVRTNTGELFF. The CDR3 DNA reads as TGTGCCAGCGGAATTGTCAGGACGAACACCGGGGAGCTGTTTTTT.

The count of this clone is one. V and J are TRBV2 and TRBJ1-2, with D hard to call. Germline V gene data show CDR1 as SNHLY and CDR2 as FYNNEI. The CDR3 has 14 amino acids. V gave up 5 bases and J gave up 4 bases, with 14 bases separating them. The CDR3, as DNA: TGTGCCAGCAGTCAATTCGGGGATCCCTATGGCTACACCTTC. This translates into CASSQFGDPYGYTF.

J is TRBJ1-2 and V is TRBV30; D not resolved. Germline V gene sequence: CDR1 GTSNPN, CDR2 SVGIG (reference sequence). The CDR3 is 13 amino acids. V dropped 0 bases and J dropped 2 bases, with 7 bases sitting between them. CDR3 sequence (DNA): TGTGCCTGGAGTGTATTGGAGAACTATGGCTACACCTTC. Encoded protein: CAWSVLENYGYTF.

V is TRBV7-2 and J is TRBJ1-1; D is undetermined. Germline V gene data show CDR1 as SGHTA and CDR2 as FQGNSA. Trimming removed 4 bases from V and 5 bases from J, with 14 bases in between. This CDR3 region has 14 residues. CDR3 protein: CASSSPGAGTEAFF. DNA of the CDR3: TGTGCCAGCAGCTCTCCGGGAGCGGGGACTGAAGCTTTCTTT.

The rearrangement links TRBV29-1 to TRBJ2-7, with TRBD1 matching over 10 bases. V lost 6 bases and J lost 6; bases outside the gene matches: 8. Per germline, CDR1 SQVTM and CDR2 ANQGSEA. The CDR3 is 13 residues long. CDR3 region: CSVHMTGGGEQYF. CDR3 DNA sequence: TGCAGCGTCCATATGACAGGGGGCGGCGAGCAGTACTTC.

This sequence joins TRBV28 and TRBJ2-5; 13 nucleotides align to TRBD2. Germline CDR1 is MDHEN and CDR2 is SYDVKM. V shed 6 bases, J shed 8 bases, and the junction held 15 bases outside the gene matches. The CDR3 sequence is 17 residues long. Written as DNA, the CDR3 is TGTGCCAGCAGCCCTGGGACTAGCGGGGACCTGAGATTAACCCAGTACTTC. The encoded protein is CASSPGTSGDLRLTQYF. The full variable domain, completed using reference TRBV28 and TRBJ2-5, is DVKVTQSSRYLVKRTGEKVFLECVQDMDHENMFWYRQDPGLGLRLIYFSYDVKMKEKGDIPEGYSVSREKKERFSLILESASTNQTSMYLCASSPGTSGDLRLTQYFGPGTRLLVL.